One sample yielded the 24 T cell receptor beta chains listed below, sequenced in a study of blood T cells in healthy people across ages. It was with a sample-barcoded 5' primer and a J-beta primer mix that a second PCR of roughly 6 to 12 cycles was run. TCRdb recomputed calls from the 5' RACE reads with MiXCR, one row per CDR3 protein. In the table there are about 1.1 million distinct CDR3 sequences, around two fifths of which are singletons. Sequencing used blood. These receptors were taken from a man aged 18 to 30 in good health.

J is TRBJ2-1 and V is TRBV4-2; 9 bases align to TRBD2. The V and J ends lost 7 bases and 0 bases, in that order; junction bases with no gene match: 10. The CDR3 has 17 amino acids. Germline lookup yields CDR1 LGHNA and CDR2 YNFKEQ. CDR3 protein: CASNKGVAGDSYNEQFF. DNA for the CDR3: TGTGCCAGCAACAAAGGGGTAGCGGGGGACTCCTACAATGAGCAGTTCTTC.

This clonotype showed up just a few times. This chain joins TRBV4-3 and TRBJ1-1; a weak D match, TRBD1 (5 bases). Germline V gene lookup returns CDR1 LGHNA and CDR2 YSLEER. The CDR3 length is 18 residues. Trimming removed 4 bases from V and 0 bases from J, with 21 bases in between. In DNA form, the CDR3 reads TGCGCCAGCAGCCGATACCGTAGAGGGGAGGGGTTGAACACTGAAGCTTTCTTT. It translates to CASSRYRRGEGLNTEAFF.

V gene TRBV7-2 combines with J gene TRBJ2-4; 7 bases fit TRBD1. The V and J ends lost 4 bases and 6 bases, in that order; junction bases with no gene match: 6. This CDR3 region has 14 residues. Germline CDR1 and CDR2: SGHTA and FQGNSA. Here the CDR3 reads CASSSWGQTNIQYF. The CDR3 DNA reads TGTGCCAGCAGCTCGTGGGGACAGACAAACATTCAGTACTTC.

The sample holds a few counts of this clonotype. The chain links TRBV7-9 to TRBJ2-3; maybe TRBD2 (5 bases). CDR1 is SEHNR, CDR2 FQNEAQ, per germline (reference sequence). The CDR3 has 15 amino acids. V dropped 2 bases and J dropped 4 bases, with 13 bases sitting between them. The CDR3 coding sequence is TGTGCCAGCAGCTTATCGGGTACGAGGGCAGATACGCAGTATTTT. It yields the protein CASSLSGTRADTQYF.

This clonotype appeared a few times. In DNA form, the CDR3 reads TGTGCCAGCAGTACGGGACAGAGCAATCAGCCCCAGCATTTT. This translates into CASSTGQSNQPQHF. The chain couples TRBV12-3 or TRBV12-4 to TRBJ1-5; TRBD1 aligns across 7 bases. CDR3 length: 14 amino acids. After removal of 5 bases from V and 1 base from J, the junction contained 2 bases not matched to a gene.

This chain links TRBV6-5 with TRBJ1-2; tentative D call: TRBD1 (5 bases). Between the trimmed V and J ends, which lost 6 bases and 4 bases, there was a span of 15 bases. This CDR3 has 14 amino acids. Germline V gene data show CDR1 as MNHEY and CDR2 as SVGAGI. DNA for the CDR3: TGTGCCAGCAGGACTCAGGGAGACGGCTATGGCTACACCTTC. It encodes CASRTQGDGYGYTF.

The rearrangement uses TRBV9 and TRBJ2-7; unclear D gene. Trimming took 0 bases from V and 0 from J, leaving 7 bases between them. Germline CDR1 and CDR2: SGDLS and YYNGEE. The CDR3 totals 14 residues. CDR3 in DNA: TGTGCCAGCAGCGTAGTTGCCACCTCCTACGAGCAGTACTTC. Amino acid sequence: CASSVVATSYEQYF.

About this clonotype: A much larger clone lies one base from this, so it may be a read error. This rearrangement joins TRBV10-3 to TRBJ1-2; perhaps TRBD1 as D (6 bases). Trimming removed 8 bases at V and 2 bases at J, with 12 bases between. This CDR3 region has 13 residues. Germline V gene lookup returns CDR1 ENHRY and CDR2 SYGVKD. CDR3 in DNA: TGTGCCATCGTGCAGGGGAGCAACTATGGCTACACCTTC. Protein: CAIVQGSNYGYTF.

The J gene is TRBJ1-1, the V gene TRBV20-1, with D maybe TRBD1 (6 bases). The germline V gene encodes CDR1 DFQATT and CDR2 SNEGSKA (reference sequence). Trimming took 7 bases from V and 1 from J, leaving 16 bases between them. This CDR3 comprises 14 residues. CDR3 sequence reads: CSVPGEGRNTEAFF. For the CDR3, the DNA is TGCAGTGTACCAGGGGAGGGCCGGAACACTGAAGCTTTCTTT.

This chain joins TRBV12-3 or TRBV12-4 and TRBJ1-2, with D possibly TRBD1 on 5 matching bases. V was trimmed by 3 bases and J by 6 bases, leaving 14 bases between them. The CDR3 extends over 14 amino acids. The CDR3 sequence is CASSFRDGGDGYTF. CDR3 nucleotides: TGTGCCAGCAGTTTCCGGGACGGAGGTGATGGCTACACCTTC.

The chain joins TRBV6-2 or TRBV6-3 to TRBJ2-7; D is unresolved. CDR3 size: 14 residues. CDR1 MNHEY and CDR2 SVGEGT come from the germline V gene. V lost 6 bases and J lost 0, with 12 bases in between. The DNA of the CDR3 is TGTGCCAGCAGAAGAGACTCAAGCTCCTACGAGCAGTACTTC. Amino acids: CASRRDSSSYEQYF.

The chain has TRBV20-1 and TRBJ1-1; 10 nucleotides match TRBD1. Germline CDR1 DFQATT, CDR2 SNEGSKA (reference sequence). This CDR3 spans 11 amino acids. The CDR3: CGPGQGTEAFF. For the CDR3, the DNA is TGCGGCCCGGGACAGGGGACTGAAGCTTTCTTT.

The chain joins TRBV10-1 to TRBJ1-2; D remains ambiguous. Per the germline V gene, CDR1 is WNHNN and CDR2 is SYGVQD (reference sequence). The CDR3 contains 14 residues. Trimming left V 6 bases short and J 2 bases short, with 13 bases between. The CDR3 DNA is TGCGCCAGCAGCCCAGCGGGGATGAACTATGGCTACACCTTC. It yields the protein CASSPAGMNYGYTF.

Worth noting for this clonotype: A much larger clone differs from this one at a single base, so this may be a read error. The CDR3 bases are TGCGCCTGCAGCCAAGAACTAGCAAGTGGAGAAGATACGCAGTATTTT. This sequence encodes CACSQELASGEDTQYF. The chain employs TRBV4-3 and TRBJ2-3, with D maybe TRBD2 (6 bases). There are 16 residues in the CDR3. Germline V gene sequence: CDR1 LGHNA, CDR2 YSLEER.

This clonotype was observed a few times. The chain combines TRBV7-3 with TRBJ1-1; perhaps TRBD1 as D (5 bases). This CDR3 has 14 residues. Germline assignment: CDR1 SGHTA and CDR2 FQGTGA. Trimming stripped 2 bases from V and 1 base from J, with 8 bases between. The CDR3 is CASSLGTKNTEAFF. Written as DNA, the CDR3 is TGTGCCAGCAGCTTAGGGACCAAGAACACTGAAGCTTTCTTT.

This clonotype was seen a few times. The chain is built from TRBV10-3 and TRBJ1-3; 7 nucleotides agree with TRBD1. The CDR3 runs 13 residues. Germline V gene data show CDR1 as ENHRY and CDR2 as SYGVKD. With V trimmed by 6 bases and J by 3 bases, 2 bases remained unmatched. CDR3 amino acids: CAIRGTVGNTIYF. CDR3 nucleotides: TGTGCCATCAGAGGGACAGTTGGAAACACCATATATTTT.

This clonotype was seen a few times. The V call is TRBV11-1, the J call TRBJ1-2; 7 bases fit TRBD1. With V trimmed by 3 bases and J by 8 bases, 12 bases remained unmatched. CDR1 and CDR2 from the germline V gene are SGHAT and FQDESV (reference sequence). The CDR3 length is 15 residues. CDR3 DNA sequence: TGTGCCAGCAGCTTGAGGACAGGTCTATCTGAGGGCTACACCTTC. It translates to CASSLRTGLSEGYTF.

A single count supports this clonotype. The chain carries TRBV6-1 and TRBJ2-1, with TRBD1 matching over 7 bases. V lost 1 base to trimming and J lost 8 bases; unmatched junction nucleotides: 2. This CDR3 comprises 13 residues. Germline CDR1 MNHNS, CDR2 SASEGT. As DNA, the CDR3 is TGTGCCAGCAGTGAAGGGCAGGGGGATGAGCAGTTCTTC. Its protein is CASSEGQGDEQFF.

This clonotype turned up a few times. This rearrangement joins TRBV7-9 to TRBJ2-1, with no clear D. Deletions cut 4 bases from V and 0 bases from J, with 16 bases between. Germline V gene lookup returns CDR1 SEHNR and CDR2 FQNEAQ (reference sequence). The CDR3 extends over 17 amino acids. The CDR3 coding sequence is TGTGCCAGCAGCTCCATTACTCCACCGAGCTCCTACAATGAGCAGTTCTTC. Translation: CASSSITPPSSYNEQFF. Together with reference TRBV7-9 and TRBJ2-1, the CDR3 gives the full variable domain: DTGVSQNPRHKITKRGQNVTFRCDPISEHNRLYWYRQTLGQGPEFLTYFQNEAQLEKSRLLSDRFSAERPKGSFSTLEIQRTEQGDSAMYLCASSSITPPSSYNEQFFGPGTRLTVL.

In its sample, this clonotype was seen many times. J is TRBJ1-2 and V is TRBV12-3 or TRBV12-4, with D unresolved. The CDR3 runs to 13 residues. The V gene lost 3 bases and the J gene lost 2 bases, with 7 bases spanning the gap. The CDR3 DNA reads TGTGCCAGCAGTTTCACCCGGAACTATGGCTACACCTTC. Its translation: CASSFTRNYGYTF.

The genes are TRBV5-4 and TRBJ2-1, with no clear D. CDR1 and CDR2 from the germline V gene are SGHNT and YYREEE (reference sequence). The length of the CDR3 is 12 residues. Trimming shortened V by 3 bases and J by 4 bases, and 5 bases separated the two germline ends. The CDR3 spells CASSSKYNEQFF. The CDR3 nucleotides are TGTGCCAGCAGCTCGAAATACAATGAGCAGTTCTTC.

The chain uses TRBV12-3 or TRBV12-4 and TRBJ2-1; no firm D call. Trimming took 1 base from V and 9 from J, leaving 13 bases between them. CDR3 length: 14 amino acids. The CDR3 DNA reads as TGTGCCAGCAGTTTAGGAGGAAGGGTCGCTGAGCAGTTCTTC. Amino acid sequence: CASSLGGRVAEQFF.

The chain recombines TRBV6-2 or TRBV6-3 with TRBJ1-5, with D perhaps matching TRBD1 (6 bases). Germline assignment: CDR1 MNHEY and CDR2 SVGEGT. The CDR3 consists of 16 residues. Trimming cost V 2 bases and J 4 bases, with 15 bases left between them. The CDR3 sequence is CASSYPRDTVNQPQHF. The CDR3 nucleotides are TGTGCCAGCAGTTACCCAAGGGACACCGTAAATCAGCCCCAGCATTTT.

The chain joins TRBV29-1 to TRBJ2-5; no reliable D call. The CDR3 runs to 14 residues. Trimming took off 6 bases at V and 11 bases at J, with 25 bases between the two ends. Germline CDR1 reads SQVTM; CDR2 reads ANQGSEA. As DNA, the CDR3 is TGCAGCGTCGGTACCGGTGGGTTTTACAATGAGCAGTACTTC. This encodes CSVGTGGFYNEQYF.